Listed below are T cell receptor beta chains from one sample, sequenced in a study of blood T cell repertoires in COVID-19. Method: immunoSEQ multiplex PCR; TCRdb's copy keeps in-frame clones and lacks some. The sample shows over 85,000 clones, over 80% of them seen only once. The sample taken for sequencing was peripheral blood. These receptors were taken from a woman in her seventies with acute or convalescent COVID-19. The CDR3 runs from the conserved cysteine through the conserved F or W. The order of the fields is D gene, V gene, J gene, clone size, CDR3 protein, CDR3 DNA. A D gene is named only where the DNA matches it firmly. Not all rows give a size; the values are once, few, many and, for expanded clones, a class.

>-|TRBV13|TRBJ2-1|few
CASSLYRAFYNEQFF
TGTGCCAGCAGCTTATACCGAGCCTTCTACAATGAGCAGTTCTTC
>-|TRBV9|TRBJ2-3|-
CASSTGRSRTDTQYF
TGTGCCAGCAGCACCGGGAGATCGCGCACAGATACGCAGTATTTT
>-|TRBV7-2|TRBJ2-3|-
CASSLAADTQYF
TGTGCCAGCAGCTTAGCCGCAGATACGCAGTATTTT
>-|TRBV5-1|TRBJ1-1|-
CASSLNPGASNTEAFF
TGCGCCAGCAGCCTAAATCCAGGGGCGTCGAACACTGAAGCTTTCTTT
>-|TRBV18|TRBJ1-5|once
CASSDGGKQPQHF
TGTGCCAGCTCGGACGGGGGGAAACAGCCCCAGCATTTT
>-|TRBV15|TRBJ2-7|-
CATSREQVSSYEQYF
TGTGCCACCAGCAGAGAGCAGGTTAGCTCCTACGAGCAGTACTTC
>TRBD1|TRBV12-3/TRBV12-4|TRBJ2-7|-
CATARQGTYEQYF
TGTGCCACCGCCCGACAGGGAACCTACGAGCAGTACTTC
>-|TRBV25-1|TRBJ1-2|-
CASSDTRNYGYTF
TGTGCCAGCAGTGATACGAGGAACTATGGCTACACCTTC
>-|TRBV12-2|TRBJ1-4|-
CASRFGTDNEKLFF
TGTGCAAGTCGCTTCGGGACAGATAATGAAAAACTGTTTTTT
>-|TRBV24-1|TRBJ2-1|few
CATSKGGMGYNEQFF
TGTGCCACCAGTAAAGGGGGTATGGGCTACAATGAGCAGTTCTTC
>TRBD1|TRBV9|TRBJ1-4|-
CASSVQIIDRGDEKLFF
TGTGCCAGCAGCGTGCAAATAATCGACAGGGGTGATGAAAAACTGTTTTTT
>TRBD2|TRBV5-1|TRBJ2-7|-
CASSLAPGGYEQYF
TGCGCCAGCAGCTTGGCCCCGGGAGGCTACGAGCAGTACTTC
>-|TRBV27|TRBJ1-5|-
CASSFSGRGSNQPQHF
TGTGCCAGCAGTTTTTCGGGTAGGGGGAGCAATCAGCCCCAGCATTTT
>TRBD1|TRBV24-1|TRBJ1-2|-
CATSADDRVYGYTF
TGTGCCACCAGTGCCGACGACAGGGTCTATGGCTACACCTTC
>TRBD1|TRBV5-6|TRBJ2-7|-
CASSLAGGDAKSSYEQYF
TGTGCCAGCAGCCTCGCAGGGGGCGATGCAAAGAGCTCCTACGAGCAGTACTTC
>TRBD1|TRBV9|TRBJ1-2|-
CASSDGQGTFSNYGYTF
TGTGCCAGCAGCGACGGACAGGGAACCTTTTCTAACTATGGCTACACCTTC
>TRBD1|TRBV7-9|TRBJ2-1|-
CATQQGTYNEQFF
TGTGCCACCCAACAGGGGACCTACAATGAGCAGTTCTTC
>TRBD1|TRBV5-1|TRBJ1-2|few
CASSSVPQGLGYGYTF
TGCGCCAGCAGCTCCGTGCCACAGGGGCTCGGCTATGGCTACACCTTC